These T cell receptor beta chains were read from a single sample in a study of blood T cell repertoires in COVID-19. Sequencing used immunoSEQ multiplex PCR; TCRdb keeps in-frame clones, though not all of them. In the table there are 45,000 or so clones, roughly 88% of which are singletons. The sequenced sample consisted of peripheral blood. These receptors all stem from a human donor in a cohort sampled during active COVID-19. The CDR3 runs from the conserved cysteine through the conserved F or W. Fields, in order: D gene, clone size, CDR3 length, J gene, V gene, CDR3 DNA, CDR3 protein. D genes are given only for firm matches. The size entry is marked missing in some rows and otherwise reads once, few, many or a size class.

D gene: NA; clone size: NA; CDR3 length: 17; J gene: TRBJ2-7; V gene: TRBV3-1/TRBV3-2; CDR3 DNA: TGTGCCAGCAGCCAAGCGCCCACTCAGGCCCAAGTCTACGAGCAGTACTTC; CDR3 protein: CASSQAPTQAQVYEQYF
D gene: TRBD1; clone size: NA; CDR3 length: 17; J gene: TRBJ1-5; V gene: TRBV6-2/TRBV6-3; CDR3 DNA: TGTGCCAGCAGTTATTTTGTCGCAGGGGGTCTCAATCAGCCCCAGCATTTT; CDR3 protein: CASSYFVAGGLNQPQHF
D gene: TRBD1; clone size: few; CDR3 length: 15; J gene: TRBJ1-1; V gene: TRBV14; CDR3 DNA: TGTGCCAGCAGCCAGGACAGGGGGCTAGGAACTGAAGCTTTCTTT; CDR3 protein: CASSQDRGLGTEAFF
D gene: TRBD1; clone size: NA; CDR3 length: 16; J gene: TRBJ1-6; V gene: TRBV7-9; CDR3 DNA: TGTGCCAGCAGCGTGGGGGACAGGGGATTTAATTCACCCCTCCACTTT; CDR3 protein: CASSVGDRGFNSPLHF
D gene: TRBD2; clone size: NA; CDR3 length: 17; J gene: TRBJ2-2; V gene: TRBV27; CDR3 DNA: TGTGCCAGCGGAACCGGACTAGCGGGAGGCGACACCGGGGAGCTGTTTTTT; CDR3 protein: CASGTGLAGGDTGELFF
D gene: NA; clone size: NA; CDR3 length: 14; J gene: TRBJ2-7; V gene: TRBV25-1; CDR3 DNA: TGTGCCAGCAGTAGTCAAGGCAGGGTCGGCGAGCAGTACTTC; CDR3 protein: CASSSQGRVGEQYF
D gene: NA; clone size: few; CDR3 length: 13; J gene: TRBJ1-1; V gene: TRBV6-5; CDR3 DNA: TGTGCCAGCAGTTACTGGACAGACACTGAAGCTTTCTTT; CDR3 protein: CASSYWTDTEAFF
D gene: NA; clone size: NA; CDR3 length: 15; J gene: TRBJ2-5; V gene: TRBV7-2; CDR3 DNA: TGTGCCAGCAGCCTAGGGCCAGCGACCCAAGAGACCCAGTACTTC; CDR3 protein: CASSLGPATQETQYF
D gene: NA; clone size: few; CDR3 length: 13; J gene: TRBJ1-2; V gene: TRBV6-6; CDR3 DNA: TGTGCCAGCAGTTTTGGGGGCGACTATGGCTACACCTTC; CDR3 protein: CASSFGGDYGYTF
D gene: NA; clone size: NA; CDR3 length: 13; J gene: TRBJ1-6; V gene: TRBV3-1/TRBV3-2; CDR3 DNA: TGTGCCAGCAGCCAAGTCCCGGGTTCACCCCTCCACTTT; CDR3 protein: CASSQVPGSPLHF
D gene: TRBD2; clone size: once; CDR3 length: 14; J gene: TRBJ2-5; V gene: TRBV7-3; CDR3 DNA: TGTGCCAGCAGCACGGGACTAGCGGGAGAGACCCAGTACTTC; CDR3 protein: CASSTGLAGETQYF
D gene: NA; clone size: NA; CDR3 length: 13; J gene: TRBJ1-6; V gene: TRBV6-6; CDR3 DNA: TGTGCCAGCTCATGGGAGGATAATTCACCCCTCCACTTT; CDR3 protein: CASSWEDNSPLHF
D gene: NA; clone size: NA; CDR3 length: 16; J gene: TRBJ1-5; V gene: TRBV30; CDR3 DNA: TGTGCCTGGAGTGAGGGACACCTGAATAGCAATCAGCCCCAGCATTTT; CDR3 protein: CAWSEGHLNSNQPQHF
D gene: NA; clone size: NA; CDR3 length: 14; J gene: TRBJ2-3; V gene: TRBV7-2; CDR3 DNA: TGTGCCAGCAGCCGCTCGGTTTCCACAGATACGCAGTATTTT; CDR3 protein: CASSRSVSTDTQYF
D gene: TRBD2; clone size: NA; CDR3 length: 18; J gene: TRBJ2-2; V gene: TRBV7-8; CDR3 DNA: TGTGCCAGCAACCCGGGACTAGCGGGAGTGTCGAACACCGGGGAGCTGTTTTTT; CDR3 protein: CASNPGLAGVSNTGELFF
D gene: NA; clone size: NA; CDR3 length: 11; J gene: TRBJ2-7; V gene: TRBV28; CDR3 DNA: TGTGCCTCACAGAGCTCCTACGAGCAGTACTTC; CDR3 protein: CASQSSYEQYF
D gene: NA; clone size: few; CDR3 length: 15; J gene: TRBJ1-2; V gene: TRBV2; CDR3 DNA: TGTGCCAGCAGCCCCATTGAAGCAGCGAGCTCTCGCTACACCTTC; CDR3 protein: CASSPIEAASSRYTF
D gene: TRBD1; clone size: NA; CDR3 length: 15; J gene: TRBJ1-4; V gene: TRBV5-1; CDR3 DNA: TGCGCCAGCAGCAGGACAGGGTTAGCGGATGAAAAACTGTTTTTT; CDR3 protein: CASSRTGLADEKLFF
D gene: NA; clone size: NA; CDR3 length: 17; J gene: TRBJ2-7; V gene: TRBV29-1; CDR3 DNA: TGCAGCGTTGAAGATCGGGCGGGTCGTGGCCCCCCGGGCGAGCAGTACTTC; CDR3 protein: CSVEDRAGRGPPGEQYF
D gene: TRBD2; clone size: NA; CDR3 length: 14; J gene: TRBJ2-1; V gene: TRBV30; CDR3 DNA: TGTGCCTGGACGGGGGGGAGCTCCTACAATGAGCAGTTCTTC; CDR3 protein: CAWTGGSSYNEQFF
D gene: NA; clone size: NA; CDR3 length: 12; J gene: TRBJ2-2; V gene: TRBV12-3/TRBV12-4; CDR3 DNA: TGTGCCAGCAGCACAGGGTCCGGGGAGCTGTTTTTT; CDR3 protein: CASSTGSGELFF
D gene: NA; clone size: NA; CDR3 length: 20; J gene: TRBJ1-2; V gene: TRBV14; CDR3 DNA: TGTGCCAGCAGCCAAGAAGCAGGATTTTACGGCGCCCAATTACTAGGCGGCTACACCTTC; CDR3 protein: CASSQEAGFYGAQLLGGYTF
D gene: TRBD1; clone size: NA; CDR3 length: 15; J gene: TRBJ2-3; V gene: TRBV2; CDR3 DNA: TGTGCCACCCGACCGGGGACAGGGGGCACAGATACGCAGTATTTT; CDR3 protein: CATRPGTGGTDTQYF
D gene: NA; clone size: once; CDR3 length: 11; J gene: TRBJ2-1; V gene: TRBV7-9; CDR3 DNA: TGTGCCAGCAGCTCAGGCCATGAGCAGTTCTTC; CDR3 protein: CASSSGHEQFF
D gene: TRBD1; clone size: NA; CDR3 length: 15; J gene: TRBJ2-7; V gene: TRBV19; CDR3 DNA: TGTGCCACCAGCGCCGGGACAGGGGCCTCCTACGAGCAGTACTTC; CDR3 protein: CATSAGTGASYEQYF
D gene: TRBD1; clone size: NA; CDR3 length: 14; J gene: TRBJ2-2; V gene: TRBV11-2; CDR3 DNA: TGTGCCAGCAGCCTTTCACAGGGGACCGGGGAGCTGTTTTTT; CDR3 protein: CASSLSQGTGELFF
D gene: TRBD2; clone size: once; CDR3 length: 16; J gene: TRBJ2-7; V gene: TRBV7-2; CDR3 DNA: TGTGCCAGCAGCTTAGTTTCGACTAGCGGGAGAGGCGAGCAGTACTTC; CDR3 protein: CASSLVSTSGRGEQYF
D gene: TRBD2; clone size: NA; CDR3 length: 13; J gene: TRBJ2-1; V gene: TRBV30; CDR3 DNA: TGTGCCTGGAGTGATAGCGGGTCCAATGAGCAGTTCTTC; CDR3 protein: CAWSDSGSNEQFF
D gene: TRBD2; clone size: once; CDR3 length: 16; J gene: TRBJ2-3; V gene: TRBV5-1; CDR3 DNA: TGCGCCAGCAGCTTGGGACTAGCGGGAGGATCAGATACGCAGTATTTT; CDR3 protein: CASSLGLAGGSDTQYF
D gene: TRBD2; clone size: NA; CDR3 length: 15; J gene: TRBJ2-6; V gene: TRBV27; CDR3 DNA: TGTGCCAGCAGTTCAGGGAGGGCTGGGGCCAACGTCCTGACTTTC; CDR3 protein: CASSSGRAGANVLTF
D gene: NA; clone size: NA; CDR3 length: 15; J gene: TRBJ2-2; V gene: TRBV18; CDR3 DNA: TGTGCCAGCTCACCAATGGGCCTGATAACCGGGGAGCTGTTTTTT; CDR3 protein: CASSPMGLITGELFF
D gene: TRBD2; clone size: NA; CDR3 length: 15; J gene: TRBJ2-7; V gene: TRBV6-6; CDR3 DNA: TGTGCCAGCACCCGACCGACTAGCGGGATCTACGAGCAGTACTTC; CDR3 protein: CASTRPTSGIYEQYF
D gene: NA; clone size: NA; CDR3 length: 13; J gene: TRBJ1-1; V gene: TRBV10-3; CDR3 DNA: TGTGCCATCAGTGCATTAGAGAACACTGAAGCTTTCTTT; CDR3 protein: CAISALENTEAFF
D gene: TRBD2; clone size: NA; CDR3 length: 17; J gene: TRBJ2-3; V gene: TRBV27; CDR3 DNA: TGTGCCAGCAGTCCACCACCGGGACTAGCGACCCGGGATACGCAGTATTTT; CDR3 protein: CASSPPPGLATRDTQYF
D gene: NA; clone size: NA; CDR3 length: 11; J gene: TRBJ1-5; V gene: TRBV12-3/TRBV12-4; CDR3 DNA: TGTGCCAGCAGTTTCGGTCAGCCCCAGCATTTT; CDR3 protein: CASSFGQPQHF
D gene: NA; clone size: NA; CDR3 length: 13; J gene: TRBJ2-3; V gene: TRBV12-3/TRBV12-4; CDR3 DNA: TGTGCCAGCAGTTTGAGGGGCACAGATACGCAGTATTTT; CDR3 protein: CASSLRGTDTQYF
D gene: NA; clone size: NA; CDR3 length: 16; J gene: TRBJ1-1; V gene: TRBV5-1; CDR3 DNA: TGCGCCAGCAGCTCTGACGGACAGAGACTGAACACTGAAGCTTTCTTT; CDR3 protein: CASSSDGQRLNTEAFF
D gene: NA; clone size: once; CDR3 length: 11; J gene: TRBJ2-7; V gene: TRBV20-1; CDR3 DNA: TGCAGTGCAAGCGACTCCTACGAGCAGTACTTC; CDR3 protein: CSASDSYEQYF
D gene: TRBD2; clone size: NA; CDR3 length: 14; J gene: TRBJ2-7; V gene: TRBV9; CDR3 DNA: TGTGCCAGCGGGAGCGGGGGGAGCTCCTACGAGCAGTACTTC; CDR3 protein: CASGSGGSSYEQYF
D gene: TRBD2; clone size: NA; CDR3 length: 15; J gene: TRBJ2-1; V gene: TRBV4-3; CDR3 DNA: TGCGCCAGCAGCCAAGACCTAGCGGGTTACAATGAGCAGTTCTTC; CDR3 protein: CASSQDLAGYNEQFF
D gene: NA; clone size: NA; CDR3 length: 13; J gene: TRBJ2-7; V gene: TRBV27; CDR3 DNA: TGTGCCAGCAGTCCCTTCTCCACTGGGCCACAGTACTTC; CDR3 protein: CASSPFSTGPQYF
D gene: NA; clone size: NA; CDR3 length: 12; J gene: TRBJ2-5; V gene: TRBV18; CDR3 DNA: TGTGCCAGCTCACCCTGGGCGGAGACCCAGTACTTC; CDR3 protein: CASSPWAETQYF
D gene: TRBD1; clone size: NA; CDR3 length: 14; J gene: TRBJ1-1; V gene: TRBV7-9; CDR3 DNA: TGTGCCAGCAGCCAGACAGGGTTGAACACTGAAGCTTTCTTT; CDR3 protein: CASSQTGLNTEAFF